A single sample is the source of the 32 T cell receptor beta chains below, sequenced in a study of blood T cell repertoires in COVID-19. Assay used: immunoSEQ multiplex PCR; TCRdb lists only in-frame clones, some missing. The repertoire includes approximately 150,000 clones, roughly nine tenths of them detected once, and roughly 4.5% sits in the top ten. What was sequenced was peripheral blood. All receptors derive from a woman between 55 and 75 years old with active or convalescent COVID-19.

V gene TRBV3-1 (or the pseudogene TRBV3-2) combines with J gene TRBJ1-1; 7 positions agree with TRBD1. CDR3 length: 14 residues. The germline CDR1 and CDR2 sequences are LGHDT and YNNKEL (reference sequence). V gave up 4 bases and J gave up 5 bases; unmatched junction bases: 7. For the CDR3, the DNA is TGTGCCAGCAGCCCAGACAGGGTAAGGACTGAAGCTTTCTTT. Residues: CASSPDRVRTEAFF.

The V and J genes are TRBV12-3 or TRBV12-4 and TRBJ1-5, with unresolved D. Trimming left V 4 bases short and J 6 bases short, with 10 bases between. The CDR3 sequence is 13 residues long. CDR3 DNA sequence: TGTGCCAGCAGTTCCCGCGGGGTTCAGCCCCAGCATTTT. Residues: CASSSRGVQPQHF.

The chain is built from TRBV30 and TRBJ1-4; D ambiguous. This CDR3 has 15 residues. With 1 base removed from V and 4 bases from J, the gap between germline ends came to 13 bases. Germline CDR1 and CDR2: GTSNPN and SVGIG (reference sequence). CDR3 residues: CAWSARAAINEKLFF. Written as DNA, the CDR3 is TGTGCCTGGAGTGCGAGGGCGGCGATTAATGAAAAACTGTTTTTT.

The DNA for the CDR3 is TGTGCCAGCAGCCAAGATCTCGCTAACTATGGCTACACCTTC. The encoded protein is CASSQDLANYGYTF. The chain combines TRBV3-1 (or the pseudogene TRBV3-2) with TRBJ1-2, with D uncertain. Germline CDR1 is LGHDT and CDR2 is YNNKEL (reference sequence). The CDR3 sequence is 14 residues long. The V and J ends lost 0 bases and 0 bases respectively, with 5 bases between them.

The chain couples TRBV6-5 to TRBJ2-7; D may be TRBD2 (6 bases). Trimming left V 7 bases short and J 6 bases short, with 13 bases between. CDR1 and CDR2 from the germline V gene are MNHEY and SVGAGI. This CDR3 region has 12 residues. For the CDR3, the DNA is TGTGCCAGCACCGGGGGACTTAGCGAGCAGTACTTC. This sequence encodes CASTGGLSEQYF.

This clone has only a few counts. The genes are TRBV7-2 and TRBJ1-2, with no clear D. Germline CDR1 SGHTA, CDR2 FQGNSA. The CDR3 totals 14 residues. Trimming removed 1 base from V and 8 bases from J, with 14 bases in between. CDR3 amino acids: CASSLDQSPSGYTF. CDR3 coding DNA: TGTGCCAGCAGCTTAGATCAGTCCCCTTCCGGCTACACCTTC.

This clone was seen a handful of times. The J gene is TRBJ1-5, the V gene TRBV6-1, with TRBD1 matching over 9 bases. The junction had 8 bases not matched to a gene; V was cut back by 4 bases and J by 4 bases. Germline loops: CDR1 MNHNS, CDR2 SASEGT. The length of the CDR3 is 16 residues. The chain's CDR3 is CASSGSGTGYNQPQHF. The CDR3 DNA is TGTGCCAGCAGTGGATCCGGGACAGGGTATAATCAGCCCCAGCATTTT.

The chain recombines TRBV19 with TRBJ2-2; no reliable D call. This CDR3 spans 12 amino acids. Germline CDR1 reads LNHDA; CDR2 reads SQIVND (reference sequence). Trimming took 10 bases from V and 6 from J, leaving 12 bases between them. The CDR3, as DNA: TGTGCCATCCACACCCCTCCCGGGGAGCTGTTTTTT. Amino acids: CAIHTPPGELFF. Drawing the rest from reference TRBV19 and TRBJ2-2, the complete variable domain is DGGITQSPKYLFRKEGQNVTLSCEQNLNHDAMYWYRQDPGQGLRLIYYSQIVNDFQKGDIAEGYSVSREKKESFPLTVTSAQKNPTAFYLCAIHTPPGELFFGEGSRLTVL.

This clone was recorded only once. The chain couples TRBV9 to TRBJ2-2, with TRBD1 matching 9 bases. With V trimmed by 4 bases and J by 7 bases, 8 bases remained unmatched. The CDR3 has 15 amino acids. Germline-derived CDR1 and CDR2 are SGDLS and YYNGEE. The CDR3 region is CASSRYRGRNGELFF. The CDR3 nucleotides read TGTGCCAGCAGCAGATACAGGGGGCGCAACGGGGAGCTGTTTTTT.

J is TRBJ1-4 and V is TRBV19, with 7 bases matching TRBD1. CDR3 length equals 15 residues. Germline V lookup: CDR1 LNHDA, CDR2 SQIVND (reference sequence). V shed 3 bases, J shed 7 bases, and the junction held 8 bases outside the gene matches. CDR3 DNA sequence: TGTGCCAGTAGTATGGAGGAGAGACAGGGTGAAAAACTGTTTTTT. This codes for CASSMEERQGEKLFF.

The rearrangement links TRBV7-2 to TRBJ2-7; the match to TRBD1 covers 7 bases. Trimming at V came to 5 bases and at J to 3 bases, leaving 4 bases not matched to a gene. The V gene's germline CDR1 is SGHTA and CDR2 FQGNSA. The CDR3 runs to 13 residues. The CDR3 sequence is CASSTGTVYEQYF. The CDR3 DNA reads as TGTGCCAGCAGCACGGGGACAGTCTACGAGCAGTACTTC.

The chain joins TRBV2 to TRBJ1-4; 10 bases fit TRBD1. J gave up 7 bases and V 4 bases, and 3 bases lay outside the gene matches. The germline gives CDR1 SNHLY, CDR2 FYNNEI. The CDR3 runs 14 residues. The CDR3 DNA follows: TGTGCCAGCAGTGGACAGGGGGCTGTTGAAAAACTGTTTTTT. Encoded protein: CASSGQGAVEKLFF.

Notes on this clone: The identical CDR3 is also encoded by other nucleotide sequences in the sample. The chain has TRBV18 and TRBJ1-1, with 8 bases fitting TRBD1. With 3 bases clipped from V and 2 bases from J, the junction kept 5 bases outside the gene matches. This CDR3 is 15 amino acids long. Germline assignment: CDR1 KGHSH and CDR2 LQKENI. This chain's CDR3 is CASSPGTGGNTEAFF. The DNA for the CDR3 is TGTGCCAGCTCACCCGGGACAGGAGGTAACACTGAAGCTTTCTTT.

The V call is TRBV5-6, the J call TRBJ2-1, with TRBD1 identical over 7 bases. Germline CDR1 and CDR2: SGHDT and YYEEEE. V was clipped by 4 bases and J by 4 bases; unmatched bases: 14. There are 17 residues in the CDR3. The DNA for the CDR3 is TGTGCCAGCAGCCAAACAAATGGGGACAGCCCTTACAATGAGCAGTTCTTC. Translating it yields CASSQTNGDSPYNEQFF.

This clone is a singleton in its sample. This chain uses TRBV4-3 with TRBJ2-2; D uncertain. The CDR3 runs to 15 residues. V was pared by 0 bases and J by 1 base, with 6 bases between. Germline V lookup: CDR1 LGHNA, CDR2 YSLEER. CDR3 protein: CASSQERLNTGELFF. The CDR3 DNA reads TGCGCCAGCAGCCAAGAGCGGCTGAACACCGGGGAGCTGTTTTTT.

The chain recombines TRBV24-1 with TRBJ1-6; no reliable D call. The germline V gene encodes CDR1 KGHDR and CDR2 SFDVKD. CDR3 length: 15 amino acids. V was clipped by 2 bases and J by 10 bases, with 14 bases between them. DNA for the CDR3: TGTGCCACCAGTGATTCCATGCCCTTAAGCTCACCCCTCCACTTT. Its translation: CATSDSMPLSSPLHF.

For this clone: An end of the junction does not agree with germline; a read error may underlie this. CDR3 residues: CASSIRQGLAGGPSHEQYF. CDR3 DNA: TGTGCCAGCAGCATCCGGCAGGGACTAGCGGGGGGGCCCTCCCACGAGCAGTACTTC. The J gene is TRBJ2-7, the V gene TRBV7-2, with 16 bases aligning to TRBD2. The germline gives CDR1 SGHTA, CDR2 FQGNSA. The CDR3 length is 19 residues.

The DNA for the CDR3 is TGTGCCTGGAGTGTAGGGGGGACAGCGATCGAGCAGTACTTC. Translated: CAWSVGGTAIEQYF. J is TRBJ2-7 and V is TRBV30; the D gene is possibly TRBD1 (7 bases). The length of the CDR3 is 14 residues. Germline V CDR1 and CDR2: GTSNPN, SVGIG (reference sequence). Trimming took 0 bases from V and 6 from J, leaving 15 bases between them.

V and J are TRBV19 and TRBJ1-1; the match to TRBD1 covers 7 bases. Trimming cost V 5 bases and J 4 bases; bases outside gene matches: 4. Germline CDR1 and CDR2: LNHDA and SQIVND (reference sequence). CDR3 length equals 13 residues. This CDR3 is CASSWQGVTEAFF. The CDR3 nucleotides are TGTGCCAGTAGTTGGCAGGGGGTCACTGAAGCTTTCTTT. Variable domain in full (rest from reference TRBV19 and TRBJ1-1): DGGITQSPKYLFRKEGQNVTLSCEQNLNHDAMYWYRQDPGQGLRLIYYSQIVNDFQKGDIAEGYSVSREKKESFPLTVTSAQKNPTAFYLCASSWQGVTEAFFGQGTRLTVV.

The gene calls are TRBV18 and TRBJ1-2; the match to TRBD1 covers 7 bases. Looked up from germline, CDR1 is KGHSH and CDR2 is LQKENI. V lost 5 bases and J lost 6; bases outside the gene matches: 3. The CDR3 totals 12 residues. Written as DNA, the CDR3 is TGTGCCAGCTCAGAAACAGGGGATGGCTACACCTTC. Amino acid sequence: CASSETGDGYTF.

The chain carries TRBV11-2 and TRBJ2-5; 10 bases align to TRBD1. This CDR3 has 16 residues. CDR1 is SGHAT, CDR2 FQNNGV, per germline. V was clipped by 3 bases and J by 5 bases; unmatched bases: 9. The CDR3 reads CASSFWDRGGPETQYF. CDR3 bases: TGTGCCAGCAGCTTCTGGGACAGGGGAGGGCCTGAGACCCAGTACTTC.

CDR3 loop: CASTTASGAQETQYF. CDR3 DNA: TGTGCCAGCACGACTGCTAGCGGGGCGCAAGAGACCCAGTACTTC. This sequence joins TRBV3-1 (or the pseudogene TRBV3-2) and TRBJ2-5, with TRBD2 matching over 9 bases. The junction had 8 bases not matched to a gene; V was cut back by 7 bases and J by 2 bases. CDR3 length: 15 residues. Germline lookup yields CDR1 LGHDT and CDR2 YNNKEL (reference sequence).

V and J are TRBV21-1 and TRBJ1-4; the table's D call, TRBD1, was not checked against the DNA. TRBV21-1 is deemed a pseudogene. The CDR3 spans 16 residues. Here the CDR3 DNA reads TGTGCCAGCAGCCATTCAAGCATTGGCAGGGATGAAAAACTGTTTTTT. It codes for CASSHSSIGRDEKLFF.

The rearrangement links TRBV30 to TRBJ1-2; perhaps TRBD1 as D (6 bases). The CDR3 is 12 amino acids. The germline gives CDR1 GTSNPN, CDR2 SVGIG (reference sequence). The ends were cut back, 1 base at V and 5 bases at J, with 8 bases in the middle. In DNA, the CDR3 is TGTGCCTGGAGTGATCAGGGGTATGGCTACACCTTC. This encodes CAWSDQGYGYTF.

V gene TRBV18 combines with J gene TRBJ1-2, with a tentative D call TRBD1 (6 bases). The CDR3 loop spans 15 amino acids. Germline V lookup: CDR1 KGHSH, CDR2 LQKENI. Deletions cut 3 bases from V and 4 bases from J, with 15 bases between. This CDR3 is CASSPGGAGVYGYTF. The DNA for the CDR3 is TGTGCCAGCTCACCCGGGGGCGCGGGAGTCTATGGCTACACCTTC.

The rearrangement links TRBV10-3 to TRBJ1-1, with TRBD1 identical over 7 bases. Germline CDR1 is ENHRY and CDR2 is SYGVKD. This CDR3 is 13 amino acids long. After removal of 6 bases from V and 1 base from J, the junction contained 2 bases not matched to a gene. The CDR3 nucleotides are TGTGCCATCAGCGACAGGGCGAACACTGAAGCTTTCTTT. It specifies CAISDRANTEAFF.

This clone was detected a few times. The chain carries TRBV6-2 or TRBV6-3 and TRBJ2-3, with TRBD2 identical over 8 bases. Germline values: CDR1 MNHEY, CDR2 SVGEGT. Trimming took 3 bases from V and 3 from J; bases not matched to a gene: 5. CDR3 length equals 15 residues. For the CDR3, the DNA is TGTGCCAGCAGTTATGATAGCGGGGAGACAGATACGCAGTATTTT. This gives the protein CASSYDSGETDTQYF.

In its sample, this clone was seen once. The chain employs TRBV2 and TRBJ2-1, with TRBD2 identical over 7 bases. The CDR3 is 14 amino acids. Germline V gene lookup returns CDR1 SNHLY and CDR2 FYNNEI. V gave up 6 bases and J gave up 8 bases; unmatched junction bases: 10. The CDR3 DNA reads as TGTGCCAGCAGGGGAGGGGTCGTAGGCGATGAGCAGTTCTTC. It is translated as CASRGGVVGDEQFF. Full variable domain (missing parts from reference TRBV2 and TRBJ2-1): EPEVTQTPSHQVTQMGQEVILRCVPISNHLYFYWYRQILGQKVEFLVSFYNNEISEKSEIFDDQFSVERPDGSNFTLKIRSTKLEDSAMYFCASRGGVVGDEQFFGPGTRLTVL.

This clone appeared a few times. One end of the junction is discordant with germline, which a read error may explain. CDR3 sequence: CSARDLWTWVF. For the CDR3, the DNA is TGCAGTGCTAGAGATCTCTGGACTTGGGTCTTC. This rearrangement joins TRBV20-1 to TRBJ2-1, with D perhaps TRBD2 (5 bases). The germline CDR1 and CDR2 sequences are DFQATT and SNEGSKA (reference sequence). The CDR3 is 11 residues long.

The V call is TRBV10-3, the J call TRBJ2-3; 8 bases map to TRBD2. V gave up 11 bases and J gave up 2 bases; unmatched junction bases: 9. The CDR3 consists of 14 residues. CDR1 and CDR2 from the germline V gene are ENHRY and SYGVKD. The CDR3 here is CAGRRGLDTDTQYF. CDR3 nucleotides: TGTGCCGGACGGAGGGGACTAGACACAGATACGCAGTATTTT.

In its sample, this clone was seen once. The chain carries TRBV7-2 and TRBJ1-2; D is possibly TRBD1 (5 bases). V was shortened by 1 base and J by 5 bases, with 14 bases between the two germline ends. Germline CDR1 and CDR2: SGHTA and FQGNSA. This CDR3 contains 15 residues. CDR3 DNA sequence: TGTGCCAGCAGCTTAGATGCGGGGCCACGGTATGGCTACACCTTC. This translates into CASSLDAGPRYGYTF.

V is TRBV19 and J is TRBJ1-1; D is undetermined. V was trimmed by 4 bases and J by 3 bases, leaving 12 bases between them. This CDR3 comprises 14 residues. Germline loops: CDR1 LNHDA, CDR2 SQIVND (reference sequence). The DNA for the CDR3 is TGTGCCAGTAGTAGGGTCGGGGTCGACACTGAAGCTTTCTTT. Protein product: CASSRVGVDTEAFF.